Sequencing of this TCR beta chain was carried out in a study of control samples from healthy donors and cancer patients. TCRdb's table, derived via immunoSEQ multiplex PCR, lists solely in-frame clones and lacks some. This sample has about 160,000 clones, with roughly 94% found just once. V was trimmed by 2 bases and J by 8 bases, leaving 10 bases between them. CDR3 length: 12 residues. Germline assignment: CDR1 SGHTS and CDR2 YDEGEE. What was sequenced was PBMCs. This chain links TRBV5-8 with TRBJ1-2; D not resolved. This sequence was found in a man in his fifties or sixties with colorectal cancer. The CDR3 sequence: CASSFRLAGYTF. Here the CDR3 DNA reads TGTGCCAGCAGCTTTAGGTTGGCGGGCTACACCTTC.